This T cell receptor beta chain stems from a study of blood T cell repertoires in COVID-19. For the study at large: Researchers got acute and convalescent COVID-19 samples from the United States, Italy and Spain. From T cells, B-cell-depleted T cells, or PBMCs came the material, which was cDNA or gDNA.

Original processing notes: The assay estimated nucleated cells by amplifying reference gene primers. Measured with immunoSEQ multiplex PCR; TCRdb has only the in-frame clones, and not every one. V and J calls and clone size are as listed in that table; D and trimming were resolved from the DNA. The top ten hold around 3% of the sample, which has about 190,000 clones, more than 85% seen once. Germline V gene data show CDR1 as MDHEN and CDR2 as SYDVKM. Between the trimmed V and J ends, which lost 5 bases and 4 bases, there was a span of 14 bases. The CDR3 loop spans 14 amino acids. The sample consisted of peripheral blood. The chain joins TRBV28 to TRBJ1-2; the D is unclear. This clonotype originated in a man in his forties with active or convalescent COVID-19. As DNA, the CDR3 is TGTGCCAGCAGTCCCCGGTCGGGGTTCTATGGCTACACCTTC. This encodes CASSPRSGFYGYTF.